This TCR beta chain was documented in a study of Ad26.COV2.S vaccination and SARS-CoV-2 variants. Stated treatment: 15 to 20 received Ad26.COV2.S at low or high dose, single or two shots; 5 received placebo; per-sample allocation not given. Collection of samples fell on day 63 after the first vaccine or placebo injection. This clone has only one observation. Sequencing used immunoSEQ multiplex PCR; TCRdb keeps in-frame clones, though not all of them. Of around 340,000 clones in the sample, 75% to 90% were seen once. Trimming pared 2 bases from V and 0 bases from J, leaving 13 bases between. Looked up from germline, CDR1 is MDHEN and CDR2 is SYDVKM. This CDR3 has 16 residues.

The sample was peripheral blood, taken in a trial of Ad26.COV2.S vaccine versus placebo. V usage is TRBV28 and J usage is TRBJ1-1; no reliable D call. The TCR originated in a person between 18 and 65 years old who received the Ad26.COV2.S COVID-19 vaccine or a placebo. CDR3 region: CASSLRRAGLNTEAFF. The CDR3 nucleotides are TGTGCCAGCAGTTTAAGGCGGGCTGGCTTGAACACTGAAGCTTTCTTT. Combining the CDR3 with reference TRBV28 and TRBJ1-1 gives the whole variable domain DVKVTQSSRYLVKRTGEKVFLECVQDMDHENMFWYRQDPGLGLRLIYFSYDVKMKEKGDIPEGYSVSREKKERFSLILESASTNQTSMYLCASSLRRAGLNTEAFFGQGTRLTVV.